Following are 32 T cell receptor beta chains from one sample sequenced in a study of blood T cell repertoires in COVID-19. Sequenced by immunoSEQ multiplex PCR; TCRdb stores in-frame clones only, minus some. The sample has about 60,000 clones, about 91% seen once. The sequencing input was peripheral blood. Source of these receptors: a man aged 60 to 75 with acute or convalescent COVID-19.

The rearrangement links TRBV11-2 to TRBJ1-1; no definite D call. There are 14 residues in the CDR3. CDR1 is SGHAT, CDR2 FQNNGV, per germline. V was clipped by 3 bases and J by 5 bases, with 13 bases between them. This CDR3 reads CASSFSHPTTEAFF. DNA for the CDR3: TGTGCCAGCAGCTTCAGCCATCCGACAACTGAAGCTTTCTTT.

This rearrangement joins TRBV20-1 to TRBJ2-4; D uncertain. CDR1 and CDR2 from the germline V gene are DFQATT and SNEGSKA (reference sequence). Deletions cut 3 bases from V and 0 bases from J, with 9 bases between. This CDR3 comprises 14 residues. In nucleotides, the CDR3 is TGCAGTGCTAGTGATATCCTAGCCAAAAACATTCAGTACTTC. It translates to CSASDILAKNIQYF.

This chain joins TRBV7-9 and TRBJ1-2, with D unresolved. Trimming left V 1 base short and J 8 bases short, with 5 bases between. This CDR3 region has 11 residues. Germline values: CDR1 SEHNR, CDR2 FQNEAQ (reference sequence). The CDR3 nucleotides are TGTGCCAGCAGCTTAGGAGGGGGCTACACCTTC. It yields the protein CASSLGGGYTF.

The V call is TRBV5-4, the J call TRBJ2-1; 9 bases map to TRBD1. The CDR3 contains 13 residues. The germline V gene encodes CDR1 SGHNT and CDR2 YYREEE (reference sequence). The V segment lost 0 bases and the J segment 10 bases; nucleotides outside the gene matches: 2. The CDR3 loop is CASSLGQGGEQFF. The CDR3 DNA sequence: TGTGCCAGCAGCTTGGGACAGGGGGGAGAGCAGTTCTTC.

The V and J genes are TRBV27 and TRBJ2-1, with 8 bases fitting TRBD1. V shed 2 bases, J shed 3 bases, and the junction held 15 bases outside the gene matches. CDR1 MNHEY and CDR2 SMNVEV come from the germline V gene (reference sequence). The CDR3 consists of 19 residues. CDR3 DNA sequence: TGTGCCAGCAGTTTAATGGGGACAGGAGCCCAATCCTACTACAATGAGCAGTTCTTC. This encodes CASSLMGTGAQSYYNEQFF.

The V gene is TRBV29-1, the J gene TRBJ1-1; 8 bases line up with TRBD1. Germline values: CDR1 SQVTM, CDR2 ANQGSEA. Germline trimming cut 7 bases from V and 2 bases from J; bases unmatched to any gene: 6. CDR3 size: 13 residues. This chain's CDR3 is CSAVGTGNTEAFF. The CDR3 nucleotides read TGCAGCGCCGTTGGGACAGGCAACACTGAAGCTTTCTTT.

The CDR3 sequence: CASSALSSGRADEQFF. In DNA form, the CDR3 reads TGCGCCAGCAGCGCCCTCTCTAGCGGGAGGGCCGATGAGCAGTTCTTC. The chain couples TRBV5-1 to TRBJ2-1; 12 bases map to TRBD2. V lost 4 bases, J lost 8 bases, and 10 bases stayed unmatched. In germline, CDR1 is SGHRS, CDR2 YFSETQ. The CDR3 runs 16 residues.

The J gene is TRBJ1-4, the V gene TRBV28, with TRBD1 matching over 7 bases. Losses at the gene ends were 3 bases for V and 12 bases for J; bases not matched to a gene: 4. The CDR3 consists of 12 residues. The germline gives CDR1 MDHEN, CDR2 SYDVKM. CDR3 amino acids: CASSLFRGELFF. CDR3 sequence (DNA): TGTGCCAGCAGTTTGTTCAGGGGGGAACTGTTTTTT.

For the CDR3, the DNA is TGTGCCAGTAGTCCTACTAGCGATCCAGATACGCAGTATTTT. Protein sequence: CASSPTSDPDTQYF. This chain links TRBV19 with TRBJ2-3, with 7 bases matching TRBD2. V gave up 5 bases and J gave up 4 bases; unmatched junction bases: 6. Germline CDR1 LNHDA, CDR2 SQIVND (reference sequence). The CDR3 extends over 14 amino acids.

The chain is built from TRBV10-3 and TRBJ1-2; D call uncertain. Germline V lookup: CDR1 ENHRY, CDR2 SYGVKD. The CDR3 length is 14 residues. Trimming took off 0 bases at V and 9 bases at J, with 14 bases between the two ends. In DNA form, the CDR3 reads TGTGCCATCAGTGAGTCCATAGGAGCGGCGAGCTACACCTTC. This sequence encodes CAISESIGAASYTF.

The chain uses TRBV6-5 and TRBJ2-1; the match to TRBD1 covers 7 bases. The CDR3 is 15 residues long. Germline V gene data show CDR1 as MNHEY and CDR2 as SVGAGI. The junction had 10 bases not matched to a gene; V was cut back by 5 bases and J by 6 bases. CDR3 nucleotide sequence: TGTGCCAGCAGTCTCCGACAGGGTGAGTTCAATGAGCAGTTCTTC. Its protein is CASSLRQGEFNEQFF.

V gene TRBV6-1 combines with J gene TRBJ1-5, with no clear D. Germline loops: CDR1 MNHNS, CDR2 SASEGT. V was clipped by 4 bases and J by 0 bases, with 13 bases between them. This CDR3 has 16 residues. CDR3 in amino acids: CASSVTGWNSNQPQHF. CDR3 DNA sequence: TGTGCCAGCAGTGTCACGGGGTGGAATAGCAATCAGCCCCAGCATTTT.

The chain uses TRBV5-1 and TRBJ1-5, with D hard to call. V was pared by 2 bases and J by 6 bases, with 12 bases between. CDR3 length: 14 amino acids. The V gene's germline CDR1 is SGHRS and CDR2 YFSETQ. The DNA for the CDR3 is TGCGCCAGCAGCTTTGATGGAGTTGGTCAGCCCCAGCATTTT. It is translated as CASSFDGVGQPQHF.

J is TRBJ2-7 and V is TRBV12-3 or TRBV12-4; D gene ambiguous. V gave up 4 bases and J gave up 4 bases, with 11 bases separating them. The CDR3 runs to 13 residues. The CDR3 region has the DNA TGTGCCAGCAGTTATGGGTCTAGATACGAGCAGTACTTC. Residues: CASSYGSRYEQYF.

The chain combines TRBV7-2 with TRBJ1-5, with a possible D match to TRBD1 (5 bases). The CDR3 is 14 amino acids. Trimming left V 3 bases short and J 6 bases short, with 12 bases between. Looked up from germline, CDR1 is SGHTA and CDR2 is FQGNSA. CDR3 bases: TGTGCCAGCAGCTTCGATTGGACACCTCAGCCCCAGCATTTT. Protein product: CASSFDWTPQPQHF.

The gene calls are TRBV27 and TRBJ2-1; D is undetermined. The V gene's germline CDR1 is MNHEY and CDR2 SMNVEV (reference sequence). This CDR3 has 13 amino acids. With 3 bases removed from V and 4 bases from J, the gap between germline ends came to 7 bases. CDR3 bases: TGTGCCAGCAGTTTGCGCCCTTACAATGAGCAGTTCTTC. Translated, it gives CASSLRPYNEQFF.

The J gene is TRBJ1-2, the V gene TRBV7-2; 9 bases match TRBD1. The CDR3 consists of 17 residues. Germline V lookup: CDR1 SGHTA, CDR2 FQGNSA. Trimming took 5 bases from V and 4 from J; bases not matched to a gene: 14. CDR3 nucleotide sequence: TGTGCCAGCAGCCCAGGGGGGACAGGGACCTCCGCCTATGGCTACACCTTC. Residues: CASSPGGTGTSAYGYTF.

The chain has TRBV5-6 and TRBJ2-7; possible D gene TRBD2, 6 bases. CDR3 length: 14 residues. V was pared by 2 bases and J by 6 bases, with 15 bases between. Germline V gives CDR1 SGHDT, CDR2 YYEEEE. CDR3 sequence (DNA): TGTGCCAGCAGCTTTGGAGGGGCGCCTGCCGAGCAGTACTTC. Translation gives CASSFGGAPAEQYF.

The chain is built from TRBV28 and TRBJ2-7, with D perhaps matching TRBD2 (7 bases). Germline CDR1 and CDR2: MDHEN and SYDVKM. CDR3 size: 15 residues. Trimming took off 6 bases at V and 7 bases at J, with 22 bases between the two ends. CDR3 DNA: TGTGCCAGCAGCAAAGCCCTGGGGGGGGCTGGGGAGCAGTACTTC. As protein: CASSKALGGAGEQYF.

The chain combines TRBV6-5 with TRBJ1-3; the D gene is possibly TRBD1 (6 bases). Germline V lookup: CDR1 MNHEY, CDR2 SVGAGI. The CDR3 extends over 15 amino acids. V dropped 4 bases and J dropped 4 bases, with 14 bases sitting between them. The CDR3 sequence is CASSSGDGVGNTIYF. The CDR3 bases are TGTGCCAGCAGTTCAGGGGACGGAGTCGGAAACACCATATATTTT.

In DNA, the CDR3 is TGCAGCGTTGGTCAGGGACTAAACACTGAAGCTTTCTTT. This gives the protein CSVGQGLNTEAFF. V usage is TRBV29-1 and J usage is TRBJ1-1; D perhaps matches TRBD1 (5 bases). The germline V and J ends were trimmed by 4 bases and 2 bases, with 11 bases remaining between them. The germline gives CDR1 SQVTM, CDR2 ANQGSEA. The CDR3 consists of 13 residues.

This chain links TRBV19 with TRBJ1-1; 7 nucleotides match TRBD1. With 4 bases clipped from V and 2 bases from J, the junction kept 10 bases outside the gene matches. This CDR3 has 16 residues. Germline-derived CDR1 and CDR2 are LNHDA and SQIVND (reference sequence). The CDR3 DNA follows: TGTGCCAGTAGTAGCGACCTCCGGGACAGCAACACTGAAGCTTTCTTT. Protein product: CASSSDLRDSNTEAFF.

This chain links TRBV10-1 with TRBJ2-1; a possible D gene is TRBD2 (5 bases). CDR3 length: 19 residues. The germline V and J ends were trimmed by 0 bases and 7 bases, with 25 bases remaining between them. Germline lookup yields CDR1 WNHNN and CDR2 SYGVQD (reference sequence). The DNA for the CDR3 is TGCGCCAGCAGTGAGTCGACGTTCCTGGGGATCGGGTCGGGAAATGAGCAGTTCTTC. Translating gives CASSESTFLGIGSGNEQFF.

This clone was detected once. The rearrangement uses TRBV7-8 and TRBJ1-5, with D tentatively TRBD1 (6 bases). Germline CDR1 reads SGHVS; CDR2 reads FQNEAQ. V was cut by 2 bases and J by 6 bases, with 11 bases left in between. This CDR3 region has 14 residues. CDR3 DNA sequence: TGTGCCAGCAGCTTACGGCCAGGGGTTCAGCCCCAGCATTTT. Translated, it gives CASSLRPGVQPQHF.

V and J are TRBV18 and TRBJ1-2; 7 nucleotides agree with TRBD1. With 3 bases clipped from V and 6 bases from J, the junction kept 4 bases outside the gene matches. This CDR3 comprises 13 residues. Per the germline V gene, CDR1 is KGHSH and CDR2 is LQKENI. This CDR3 is CASSPGQADGYTF. The CDR3, as DNA: TGTGCCAGCTCACCCGGACAGGCAGATGGCTACACCTTC.

This clone appeared a single time. This sequence joins TRBV2 and TRBJ1-5; no definite D call. V was trimmed by 5 bases and J by 3 bases, leaving 8 bases between them. From germline, CDR1 is SNHLY and CDR2 FYNNEI. This CDR3 is 13 amino acids long. The CDR3 nucleotides read TGTGCCAGCAGTCCAGATACCAATCAGCCCCAGCATTTT. Its translation: CASSPDTNQPQHF. The variable domain in full, with the rest retrieved from reference TRBV2 and TRBJ1-5, is EPEVTQTPSHQVTQMGQEVILRCVPISNHLYFYWYRQILGQKVEFLVSFYNNEISEKSEIFDDQFSVERPDGSNFTLKIRSTKLEDSAMYFCASSPDTNQPQHFGDGTRLSIL.

The chain carries TRBV24-1 and TRBJ2-2; 8 nucleotides match TRBD2. The CDR3 contains 18 residues. After removal of 4 bases from V and 1 base from J, the junction contained 10 bases not matched to a gene. Germline CDR1 and CDR2: KGHDR and SFDVKD. Written as DNA, the CDR3 is TGTGCCACCAGTGACCCCGGAGCGGGAGTCGGGAACACCGGGGAGCTGTTTTTT. Translation: CATSDPGAGVGNTGELFF.

The chain links TRBV7-9 to TRBJ1-6, with D hard to call. Looked up from germline, CDR1 is SEHNR and CDR2 is FQNEAQ (reference sequence). CDR3 size: 14 residues. V was trimmed by 5 bases and J by 10 bases, leaving 15 bases between them. The CDR3 loop reads CASSISVSLSPLHF. CDR3 bases: TGTGCCAGCAGCATCTCCGTCAGTTTATCACCCCTCCACTTT. Full variable domain (remainder filled in from reference TRBV7-9 and TRBJ1-6): DTGVSQNPRHKITKRGQNVTFRCDPISEHNRLYWYRQTLGQGPEFLTYFQNEAQLEKSRLLSDRFSAERPKGSFSTLEIQRTEQGDSAMYLCASSISVSLSPLHFGNGTRLTVT.

The chain joins TRBV5-6 to TRBJ2-7; 8 positions match TRBD1. Germline-derived CDR1 and CDR2 are SGHDT and YYEEEE. This CDR3 contains 15 residues. V shed 0 bases, J shed 3 bases, and the junction held 5 bases outside the gene matches. Here the CDR3 DNA reads TGTGCCAGCAGCTTGGATAGGACAGGGAACTACGAGCAGTACTTC. Translation: CASSLDRTGNYEQYF.

This chain connects TRBV5-1 to TRBJ1-4, with 8 bases aligning to TRBD1. The CDR3 is made up of 17 amino acids. V was pared by 1 base and J by 3 bases, with 8 bases of the junction left unmatched. CDR1 is SGHRS and CDR2 is YFSETQ in the germline V gene. The CDR3 region is CASSLNPGGTANEKLFF. CDR3 in DNA: TGCGCCAGCAGCTTGAACCCAGGGGGCACAGCTAATGAAAAACTGTTTTTT.

This chain uses TRBV10-3 with TRBJ1-1; tentatively, D is TRBD1 (6 bases). This CDR3 spans 14 amino acids. With 10 bases removed from V and 4 bases from J, the gap between germline ends came to 19 bases. Germline V gene data show CDR1 as ENHRY and CDR2 as SYGVKD. CDR3 bases: TGTGCCACCAATGGTGGGACAATATCCACTGAAGCTTTCTTT. Its protein is CATNGGTISTEAFF.

The rearrangement uses TRBV24-1 and TRBJ2-6; no reliable D call. This CDR3 has 14 residues. The V and J ends lost 3 bases and 7 bases respectively, with 9 bases between them. CDR1 and CDR2 from the germline V gene are KGHDR and SFDVKD. For the CDR3, the DNA is TGTGCCACCAGTGATCCTCTCTTAGCCAACGTCCTGACTTTC. Protein sequence: CATSDPLLANVLTF.